These 4 T cell receptor beta chains were all obtained from the same sample, sequenced in a study of T cell responses to AZD1222 COVID-19 vaccine. The repertoire was sequenced with immunoSEQ multiplex PCR; TCRdb's copy has only in-frame clones and lacks some. The sample comprises about 70,000 clones, roughly 89% of which are singletons, and approximately 9.8% rests with the top ten. Specimen: peripheral blood, collected on day 0 of AZD1222 vaccination. The receptor source for this set is an adult in good health.

The gene calls are TRBV18 and TRBJ2-7; maybe TRBD1 (5 bases). This CDR3 has 13 amino acids. CDR1 and CDR2 (germline): KGHSH, LQKENI. Between the trimmed V and J ends, which lost 3 bases and 2 bases, there was a span of 8 bases. CDR3 bases: TGTGCCAGCTCACCGGGGCAGCCCTACGAGCAGTACTTC. Its translation is CASSPGQPYEQYF.

V and J are TRBV5-1 and TRBJ2-7, with D hard to call. The CDR3 consists of 13 residues. Trimming took 1 base from V and 7 from J, leaving 12 bases between them. Germline CDR1 and CDR2: SGHRS and YFSETQ. The CDR3, as DNA: TGCGCCAGCAGCTTGTCTGGGGTGGAAGAGCAGTACTTC. It yields the protein CASSLSGVEEQYF. Together with reference TRBV5-1 and TRBJ2-7, the CDR3 gives the full variable domain: KAGVTQTPRYLIKTRGQQVTLSCSPISGHRSVSWYQQTPGQGLQFLFEYFSETQRNKGNFPGRFSGRQFSNSRSEMNVSTLELGDSALYLCASSLSGVEEQYFGPGTRLTVT.

The chain's CDR3 is CASSPPTIRGKDTIYF. The DNA of the CDR3 is TGTGCCAGCTCACCACCTACTATCCGGGGGAAGGACACCATATATTTT. The chain links TRBV18 to TRBJ1-3; maybe TRBD1 (5 bases). CDR1 KGHSH and CDR2 LQKENI come from the germline V gene. Trimming removed 0 bases from V and 8 bases from J, with 17 bases in between. The CDR3 contains 16 residues.

This chain uses TRBV6-4 with TRBJ1-2; 9 bases match TRBD1. The trim removed 6 bases at V and 8 bases at J, leaving 7 bases unmatched. CDR1 and CDR2 from the germline V gene are MRHNA and SNTAGT. CDR3 length: 13 amino acids. The CDR3, as DNA: TGTGCCAGCAGGATGGGGGGACAGGGCGGCTACACCTTC. Amino acid sequence: CASRMGGQGGYTF.